The 6 T cell receptor beta chains in this list originate from one sample, sequenced in a study of blood T cell repertoires in COVID-19. Method: immunoSEQ multiplex PCR; TCRdb's copy keeps in-frame clones and lacks some. The table lists 250,000 to 400,000 clones, about 91% of them singletons, with 1.5% to 2% in the top ten. Sequenced material: peripheral blood. Source of these receptors: a woman in her 30s with COVID-19, enrolled during active disease.

The chain employs TRBV5-4 and TRBJ2-7; 7 bases match TRBD1. This CDR3 spans 14 amino acids. The germline V gene has CDR1 SGHNT and CDR2 YYREEE (reference sequence). With 1 base clipped from V and 2 bases from J, the junction kept 3 bases outside the gene matches. CDR3 amino acids: CASSLKGQTYEQYF. As DNA, the CDR3 is TGTGCCAGCAGCTTGAAGGGACAGACCTACGAGCAGTACTTC.

Comments on this clone: At the DNA level, this CDR3 is encoded by other sequences in the same sample as well. As DNA, the CDR3 is TGTGCCAGCAGCTTAAACAGGGGCACTGAAGCTTTCTTT. It is translated as CASSLNRGTEAFF. The chain joins TRBV5-6 to TRBJ1-1; 7 bases are a match to TRBD1. Unmatched junction bases numbered 2, after V lost 2 bases and J lost 4 bases. The germline gives CDR1 SGHDT, CDR2 YYEEEE. This CDR3 has 13 amino acids.

The V gene is TRBV19, the J gene TRBJ1-1; weak D call: TRBD1 (6 bases). The CDR3 length is 17 residues. CDR1 and CDR2 (germline): LNHDA, SQIVND (reference sequence). Trimming took off 5 bases at V and 4 bases at J, with 23 bases between the two ends. The CDR3 loop reads CASSPSGGGAWSTEAFF. The CDR3 nucleotides are TGTGCCAGTAGTCCCTCGGGGGGGGGCGCTTGGAGCACTGAAGCTTTCTTT.

This clone was seen more than once but under ten times. The chain joins TRBV18 to TRBJ1-4; D is undetermined. Trimming shortened V by 6 bases and J by 5 bases, and 10 bases separated the two germline ends. The CDR3 consists of 13 residues. Looked up from germline, CDR1 is KGHSH and CDR2 is LQKENI. The CDR3 region is CASSPGRNEKLFF. The CDR3 DNA follows: TGTGCCAGCTCCCCGGGGAGAAATGAAAAACTGTTTTTT.

The V gene is TRBV7-9, the J gene TRBJ1-2; D might be TRBD1 (6 bases). With 2 bases removed from V and 4 bases from J, the gap between germline ends came to 11 bases. The CDR3 is 14 amino acids. CDR1 and CDR2 (germline): SEHNR, FQNEAQ (reference sequence). The CDR3 loop is CASSLTTGFYGYTF. The DNA for the CDR3 is TGTGCCAGCAGCTTAACGACAGGTTTCTATGGCTACACCTTC.

This clone showed up just once. The chain combines TRBV6-5 with TRBJ2-7, with D possibly matching TRBD1 (5 bases). Germline lookup yields CDR1 MNHEY and CDR2 SVGAGI. V dropped 6 bases and J dropped 2 bases, with 14 bases sitting between them. This CDR3 has 14 amino acids. CDR3 residues: CASRGLVTPYEQYV. CDR3 DNA: TGTGCCAGCAGGGGGCTCGTGACACCCTACGAGCAGTACGTC.